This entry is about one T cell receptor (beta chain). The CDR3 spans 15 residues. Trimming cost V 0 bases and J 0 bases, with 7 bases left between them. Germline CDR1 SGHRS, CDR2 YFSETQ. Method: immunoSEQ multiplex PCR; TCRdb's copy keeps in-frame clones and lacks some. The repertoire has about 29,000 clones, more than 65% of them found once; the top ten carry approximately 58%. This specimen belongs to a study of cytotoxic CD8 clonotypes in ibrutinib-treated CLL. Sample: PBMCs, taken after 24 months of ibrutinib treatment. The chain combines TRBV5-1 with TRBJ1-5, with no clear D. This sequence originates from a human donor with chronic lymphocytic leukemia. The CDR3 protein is CASSLGSNSNQPQHF. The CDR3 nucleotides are TGCGCCAGCAGCTTGGGCAGTAATAGCAATCAGCCCCAGCATTTT. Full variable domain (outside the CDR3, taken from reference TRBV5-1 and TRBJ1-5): KAGVTQTPRYLIKTRGQQVTLSCSPISGHRSVSWYQQTPGQGLQFLFEYFSETQRNKGNFPGRFSGRQFSNSRSEMNVSTLELGDSALYLCASSLGSNSNQPQHFGDGTRLSIL.